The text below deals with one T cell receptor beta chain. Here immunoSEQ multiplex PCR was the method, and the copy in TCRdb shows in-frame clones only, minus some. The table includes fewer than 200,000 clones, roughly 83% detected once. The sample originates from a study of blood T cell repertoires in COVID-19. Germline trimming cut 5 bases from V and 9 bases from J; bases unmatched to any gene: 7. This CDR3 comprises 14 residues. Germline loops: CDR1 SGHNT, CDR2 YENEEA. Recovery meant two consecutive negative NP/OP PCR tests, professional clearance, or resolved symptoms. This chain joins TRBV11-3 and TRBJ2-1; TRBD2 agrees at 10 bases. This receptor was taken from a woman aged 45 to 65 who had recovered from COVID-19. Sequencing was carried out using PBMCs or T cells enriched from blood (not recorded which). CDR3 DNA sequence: TGTGCCAGCAGCCAGGTAGCGGGAGGCGGTGAGCAGTTCTTC. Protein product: CASSQVAGGGEQFF.